This paragraph covers one T cell receptor beta chain sequence. The antigen is unknown. The CDR3 spans 12 residues. With 4 bases removed from V and 6 bases from J, the gap between germline ends came to 12 bases. The germline V gene has CDR1 SQVTM and CDR2 ANQGSEA. The data stem from a study of post-analysis software for immune sequencing data. Whole-study results and caveats: A few TRBV segments, TRBV5-6, TRBV5-1 and TRBV20-1 among them, were found more frequent in patients than controls.

Presence of unique molecular identifiers characterized the TCR beta cDNA libraries. In TCRdb, the PCR reads were re-called with MiXCR into one record per CDR3 protein. The profile shows under 650,000 distinct CDR3 sequences, roughly 46% of them singletons. The specimen sequenced was blood. This receptor was obtained from a girl under 18 with multiple sclerosis. The chain links TRBV29-1 to TRBJ1-2, with a weak D call TRBD1 (5 bases). The CDR3 sequence is CSVGQRGDGYTF. The DNA of the CDR3 is TGCAGCGTTGGTCAGAGGGGAGATGGCTACACCTTC.